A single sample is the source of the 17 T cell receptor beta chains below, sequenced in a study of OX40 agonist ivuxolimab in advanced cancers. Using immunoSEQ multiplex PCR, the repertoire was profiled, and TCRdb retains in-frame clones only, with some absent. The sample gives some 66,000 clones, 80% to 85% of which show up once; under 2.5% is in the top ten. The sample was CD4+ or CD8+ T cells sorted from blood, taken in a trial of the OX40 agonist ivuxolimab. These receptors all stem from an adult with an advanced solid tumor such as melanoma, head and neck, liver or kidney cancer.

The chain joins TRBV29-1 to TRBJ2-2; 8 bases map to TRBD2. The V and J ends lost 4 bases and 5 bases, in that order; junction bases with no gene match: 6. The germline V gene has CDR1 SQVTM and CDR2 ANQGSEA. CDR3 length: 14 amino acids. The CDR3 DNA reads TGCAGCGTTGGGAGCGGGAGACAAACCGGGGAGCTGTTTTTT. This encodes CSVGSGRQTGELFF.

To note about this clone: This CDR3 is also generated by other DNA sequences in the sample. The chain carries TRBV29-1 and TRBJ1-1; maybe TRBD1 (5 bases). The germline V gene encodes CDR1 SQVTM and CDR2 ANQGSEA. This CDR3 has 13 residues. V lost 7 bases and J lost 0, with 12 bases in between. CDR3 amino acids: CSARGSLNTEAFF. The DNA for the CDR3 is TGCAGCGCTCGGGGCAGCTTGAACACTGAAGCTTTCTTT.

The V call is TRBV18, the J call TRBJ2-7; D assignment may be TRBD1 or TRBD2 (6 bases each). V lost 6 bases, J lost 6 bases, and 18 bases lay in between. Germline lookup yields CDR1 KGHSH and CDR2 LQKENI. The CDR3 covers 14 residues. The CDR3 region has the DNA TGTGCCAGCTCGCCGGGACAAGGGGAGGTCGAGCAGTACTTC. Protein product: CASSPGQGEVEQYF.

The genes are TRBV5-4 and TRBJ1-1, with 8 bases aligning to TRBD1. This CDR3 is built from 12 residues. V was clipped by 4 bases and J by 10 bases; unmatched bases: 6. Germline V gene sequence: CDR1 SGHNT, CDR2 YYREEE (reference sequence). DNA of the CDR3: TGTGCCAGCAGCCCGCGGGACAGGCCAGCTTTCTTT. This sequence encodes CASSPRDRPAFF.

The CDR3 sequence: CASSPGIGLNEQYF. The CDR3 nucleotides are TGTGCCAGCAGCCCGGGTATCGGGCTAAACGAGCAGTACTTC. The chain employs TRBV7-8 and TRBJ2-7; D gene uncertain. V was cut by 5 bases and J by 5 bases, with 16 bases left in between. Germline V CDR1 and CDR2: SGHVS, FQNEAQ. This CDR3 contains 14 residues.

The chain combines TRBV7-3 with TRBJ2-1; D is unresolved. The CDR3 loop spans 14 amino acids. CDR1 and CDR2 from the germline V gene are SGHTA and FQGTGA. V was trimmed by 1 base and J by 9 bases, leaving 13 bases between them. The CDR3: CASSLIAANGEQFF. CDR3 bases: TGTGCCAGCAGCTTAATTGCCGCAAACGGTGAGCAGTTCTTC.

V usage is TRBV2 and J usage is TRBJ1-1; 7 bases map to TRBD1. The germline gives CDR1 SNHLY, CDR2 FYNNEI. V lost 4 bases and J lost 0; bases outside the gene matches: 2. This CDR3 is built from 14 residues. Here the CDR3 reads CASSGGTVNTEAFF. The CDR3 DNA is TGTGCCAGCAGTGGGGGGACAGTGAACACTGAAGCTTTCTTT.

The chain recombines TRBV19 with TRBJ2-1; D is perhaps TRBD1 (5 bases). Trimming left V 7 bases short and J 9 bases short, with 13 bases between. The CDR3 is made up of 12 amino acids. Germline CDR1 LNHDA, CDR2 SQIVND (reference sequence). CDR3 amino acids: CASTRGSGEQFF. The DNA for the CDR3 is TGTGCCAGTACTAGGGGTTCAGGTGAGCAGTTCTTC.

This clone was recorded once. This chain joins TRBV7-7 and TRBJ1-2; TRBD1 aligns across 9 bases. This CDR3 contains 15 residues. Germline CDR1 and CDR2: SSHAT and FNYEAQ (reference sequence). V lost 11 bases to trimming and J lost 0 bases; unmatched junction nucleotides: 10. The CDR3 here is CALGTGQQPNYGYTF. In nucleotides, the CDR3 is TGTGCCCTGGGGACAGGGCAACAACCTAACTATGGCTACACCTTC.

The chain's CDR3 is CANARDRGETQYF. DNA for the CDR3: TGTGCCAACGCCCGGGACAGGGGTGAGACCCAGTACTTC. The V call is TRBV6-1, the J call TRBJ2-5; 10 bases agree with TRBD1. Unmatched junction bases numbered 7, after V lost 10 bases and J lost 5 bases. CDR1 and CDR2 (germline): MNHNS, SASEGT. The CDR3 consists of 13 residues.

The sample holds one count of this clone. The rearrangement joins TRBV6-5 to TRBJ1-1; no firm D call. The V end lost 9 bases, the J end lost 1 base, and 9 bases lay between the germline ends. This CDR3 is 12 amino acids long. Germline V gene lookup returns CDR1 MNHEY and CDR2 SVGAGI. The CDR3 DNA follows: TGTGCCAGTCGAGGTCGGAACACTGAAGCTTTCTTT. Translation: CASRGRNTEAFF.

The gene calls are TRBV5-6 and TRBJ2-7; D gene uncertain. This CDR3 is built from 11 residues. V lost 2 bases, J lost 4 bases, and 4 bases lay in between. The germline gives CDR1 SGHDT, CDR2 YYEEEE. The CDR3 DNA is TGTGCCAGCAGCTTAGGTTACGAGCAGTACTTC. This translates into CASSLGYEQYF.

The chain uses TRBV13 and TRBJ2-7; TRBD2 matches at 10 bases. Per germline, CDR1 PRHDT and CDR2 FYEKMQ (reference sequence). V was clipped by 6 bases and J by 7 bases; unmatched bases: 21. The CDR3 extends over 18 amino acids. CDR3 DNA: TGTGCCAGCAGACGAAGGGCTAGCGGGAGTCAAGACCCTCGGGAGCAGTACTTC. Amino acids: CASRRRASGSQDPREQYF.

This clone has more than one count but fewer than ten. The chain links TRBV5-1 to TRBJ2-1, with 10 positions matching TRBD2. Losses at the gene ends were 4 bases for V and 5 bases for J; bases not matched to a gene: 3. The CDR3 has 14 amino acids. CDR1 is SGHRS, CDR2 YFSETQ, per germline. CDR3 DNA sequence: TGCGCCAGCAGCGTGACTAGCGGGCACAATGAGCAGTTCTTC. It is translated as CASSVTSGHNEQFF.

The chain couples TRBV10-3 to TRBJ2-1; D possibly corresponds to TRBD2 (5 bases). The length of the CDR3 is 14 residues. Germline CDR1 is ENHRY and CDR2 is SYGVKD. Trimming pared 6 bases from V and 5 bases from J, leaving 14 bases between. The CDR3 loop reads CAIRGSGSDNEQFF. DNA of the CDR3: TGTGCCATCAGGGGTTCGGGATCGGACAATGAGCAGTTCTTC.

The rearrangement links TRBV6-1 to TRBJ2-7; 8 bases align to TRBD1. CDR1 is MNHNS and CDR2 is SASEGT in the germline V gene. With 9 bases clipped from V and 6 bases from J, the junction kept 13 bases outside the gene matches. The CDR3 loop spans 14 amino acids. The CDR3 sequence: CASDRTGLMSEQYF. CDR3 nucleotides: TGTGCCAGTGACCGGACAGGGCTTATGTCCGAGCAGTACTTC.

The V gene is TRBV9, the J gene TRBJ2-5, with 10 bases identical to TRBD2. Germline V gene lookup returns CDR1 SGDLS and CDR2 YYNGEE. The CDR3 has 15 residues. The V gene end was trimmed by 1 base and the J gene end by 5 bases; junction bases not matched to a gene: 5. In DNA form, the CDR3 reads TGTGCCAGCAGCGTAACAGCGGGAGGGCCTGAGACCCAGTACTTC. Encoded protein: CASSVTAGGPETQYF. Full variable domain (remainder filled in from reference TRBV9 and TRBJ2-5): DSGVTQTPKHLITATGQRVTLRCSPRSGDLSVYWYQQSLDQGLQFLIQYYNGEERAKGNILERFSAQQFPDLHSELNLSSLELGDSALYFCASSVTAGGPETQYFGPGTRLLVL.